These 10 T cell receptor beta chains came from one sample sequenced in a study of cytomegalovirus exposure and HLA in healthy donors. The PCR was carried out with 60 Vbeta primers and 13 Jbeta primers. Repertoires were generated with immunoSEQ multiplex PCR, while TCRdb's copy carries only in-frame clones and drops some. The table counts about 67,000 clones; under 7% lies in the top ten. Material: PBMCs. All receptors come from a man aged 30 to 45 in good health and CMV-seropositive.

V gene TRBV6-1 combines with J gene TRBJ1-5; perhaps TRBD1 as D (6 bases). In germline, CDR1 is MNHNS, CDR2 SASEGT. This CDR3 is built from 15 residues. V lost 0 bases to trimming and J lost 8 bases, with 14 bases between them. The CDR3 nucleotides are TGTGCCAGCAGTGAAGCGCTATACAAGGGGGAGCCCCAGCATTTT. Translated, it gives CASSEALYKGEPQHF.

The V and J genes are TRBV6-5 and TRBJ2-7, with 10 bases that match TRBD1. With 6 bases clipped from V and 2 bases from J, the junction kept 4 bases outside the gene matches. The CDR3 extends over 14 amino acids. Germline loops: CDR1 MNHEY, CDR2 SVGAGI. The CDR3 protein is CASRGTGATYEQYF. In DNA form, the CDR3 reads TGTGCCAGCAGGGGGACAGGGGCAACCTACGAGCAGTACTTC.

The chain combines TRBV15 with TRBJ1-5; 8 bases line up with TRBD1. CDR1 is LNHNV, CDR2 YYDKDF, per germline (reference sequence). The junction had 11 bases not matched to a gene; V was cut back by 0 bases and J by 7 bases. The CDR3 contains 17 residues. The CDR3 region is CATSREYPRGLGQPQHF. CDR3 in DNA: TGTGCCACCAGCAGAGAGTATCCCAGGGGGCTGGGACAGCCCCAGCATTTT.

This chain joins TRBV15 and TRBJ2-7; D gene unclear. Germline values: CDR1 LNHNV, CDR2 YYDKDF (reference sequence). The length of the CDR3 is 14 residues. V was pared by 1 base and J by 7 bases, with 14 bases between. CDR3 amino acids: CATSRGNTDAEQYF. The CDR3 DNA reads as TGTGCCACCAGCAGAGGGAACACAGACGCGGAGCAGTACTTC.

This CDR3 is CASSLQGLAGVYEQYF. The CDR3, as DNA: TGTGCCAGCAGCCTACAGGGACTAGCGGGAGTATACGAGCAGTACTTC. V gene TRBV9 combines with J gene TRBJ2-7, with TRBD2 matching over 14 bases. Per germline, CDR1 SGDLS and CDR2 YYNGEE. The junction had 7 bases not matched to a gene; V was cut back by 4 bases and J by 4 bases. This CDR3 is built from 16 residues. Full variable domain (rest looked up from reference TRBV9 and TRBJ2-7): DSGVTQTPKHLITATGQRVTLRCSPRSGDLSVYWYQQSLDQGLQFLIQYYNGEERAKGNILERFSAQQFPDLHSELNLSSLELGDSALYFCASSLQGLAGVYEQYFGPGTRLTVT.

The CDR3 protein is CASSPLTGVNTEAFF. CDR3 nucleotide sequence: TGTGCCAGCAGCCCCCTGACAGGGGTGAACACTGAAGCTTTCTTT. The rearrangement uses TRBV4-2 and TRBJ1-1; 8 nucleotides align to TRBD1. The CDR3 length is 15 residues. Germline V lookup: CDR1 LGHNA, CDR2 YNFKEQ. The V segment lost 4 bases and the J segment 0 bases; nucleotides outside the gene matches: 4.

This sequence joins TRBV4-1 and TRBJ2-1, with 8 nucleotides matching TRBD1. The V gene's germline CDR1 is MGHRA and CDR2 YSYEKL. After removal of 8 bases from V and 2 bases from J, the junction contained 5 bases not matched to a gene. The CDR3 extends over 14 amino acids. The CDR3, as DNA: TGCGCCAGCCTCGGACAGGGAACCTACAATGAGCAGTTCTTC. Translated: CASLGQGTYNEQFF.

Notes on this clone: The junction departs from germline at one end; a sequencing error may be responsible. The chain uses TRBV4-1 and TRBJ2-3, with D possibly TRBD1 on 5 matching bases. The CDR3 runs 15 residues. Germline V gene lookup returns CDR1 MGHRA and CDR2 YSYEKL. The CDR3 region has the DNA TGCGCCAGCAGCCATTTATTTATTGAGACAGATAAGCAGTATTTT. Its translation is CASSHLFIETDKQYF.

The V gene is TRBV30, the J gene TRBJ1-6; unclear D gene. CDR1 is GTSNPN, CDR2 SVGIG, per germline (reference sequence). Trimming stripped 0 bases from V and 5 bases from J, with 8 bases between. The CDR3 has 14 residues. In nucleotides, the CDR3 is TGTGCCTGGAGTGTAGGAGGTAATAATTCACCCCTCCACTTT. Translating it yields CAWSVGGNNSPLHF.

The gene calls are TRBV10-1 and TRBJ2-2; the D gene is possibly TRBD1 (5 bases). The CDR3 covers 17 residues. CDR1 WNHNN and CDR2 SYGVQD come from the germline V gene (reference sequence). Trimming removed 4 bases at V and 1 base at J, with 16 bases between. CDR3 region: CASSVFGAELNTGELFF. The CDR3 DNA is TGCGCCAGCAGTGTCTTTGGGGCTGAACTGAACACCGGGGAGCTGTTTTTT.